This is a list of T cell receptor beta chains from one sample in a study of shared clonotypes between healthy human individuals. The method was immunoSEQ multiplex PCR; TCRdb's version includes in-frame clones alone and lacks a portion of them. This table has roughly 2.2 million clones, 80% to 95% appearing once. The sample consisted of naive CD4+ T cells from PBMCs. These receptors were obtained from a man aged 18 to 30 in good health. Some clones in this sample may be carry-over from other donors' samples. CDR3s leave out the opening cysteine and the closing phenylalanine or tryptophan.

CDR3,V
ASSKPGLGYNEQF,TRBV7-3
ASSRVGSSGAGELF,TRBV4-1
ASSLGVAGGSYNEQF,TRBV7-8
ASSLAGQTNEQF,TRBV5-1
ASRPLHETSWYEQY,TRBV11-2
AISESASGANVLT,TRBV10-3
AIRDGAVDPEAF,TRBV10-3
ASSLGGTGSAEQY,TRBV5-1
SVARQGTNTEAF,TRBV29-1
ASSRRAGDSYNEQF,TRBV5-1
ASSRRTGDGKQPQH,TRBV19
ASGTVDGYT,TRBV28
ASSRQGGNQPQH,TRBV5-6
ASSRNPGYGYT,TRBV6-4
ASSDGPQH,TRBV28
ASSFRSGETYEQY,TRBV7-9
AWSVPGVPYEQY,TRBV30
ASSRGQGGSYEQY,TRBV5-6
ASSSDGNEKLF,TRBV7-9
SVRDYGYT,TRBV29-1
ASSPTGHLYEQY,TRBV7-3
ASSAGTELYNEQF,TRBV5-1
ASSPGDREGTEAF,TRBV5-1
ASSQEASGRALAYNEQF,TRBV4-1
ASSLGSSGIHEQY,TRBV5-1
ASSAQGVGTEAF,TRBV5-1
ASSLARETQY,TRBV11-2
ASSSRTSGSGETQY,TRBV6-5
ASTPPTGTGYEQY,TRBV28
SVEDGTYEQY,TRBV29-1